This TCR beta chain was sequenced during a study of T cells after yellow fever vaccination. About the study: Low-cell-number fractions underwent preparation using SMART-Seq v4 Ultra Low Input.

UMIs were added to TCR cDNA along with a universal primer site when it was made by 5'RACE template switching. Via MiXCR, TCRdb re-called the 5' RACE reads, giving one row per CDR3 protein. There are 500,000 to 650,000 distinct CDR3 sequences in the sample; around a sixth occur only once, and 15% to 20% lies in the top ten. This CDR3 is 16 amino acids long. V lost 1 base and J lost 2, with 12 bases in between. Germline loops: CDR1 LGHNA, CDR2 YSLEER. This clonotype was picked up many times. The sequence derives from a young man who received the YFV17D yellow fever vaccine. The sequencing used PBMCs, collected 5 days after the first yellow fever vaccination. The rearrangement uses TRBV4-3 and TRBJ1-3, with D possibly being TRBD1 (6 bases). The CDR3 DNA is TGCGCCAGCAGCCAAGGGGGGAACAGGGCTGGAAACACCATATATTTT. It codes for CASSQGGNRAGNTIYF.